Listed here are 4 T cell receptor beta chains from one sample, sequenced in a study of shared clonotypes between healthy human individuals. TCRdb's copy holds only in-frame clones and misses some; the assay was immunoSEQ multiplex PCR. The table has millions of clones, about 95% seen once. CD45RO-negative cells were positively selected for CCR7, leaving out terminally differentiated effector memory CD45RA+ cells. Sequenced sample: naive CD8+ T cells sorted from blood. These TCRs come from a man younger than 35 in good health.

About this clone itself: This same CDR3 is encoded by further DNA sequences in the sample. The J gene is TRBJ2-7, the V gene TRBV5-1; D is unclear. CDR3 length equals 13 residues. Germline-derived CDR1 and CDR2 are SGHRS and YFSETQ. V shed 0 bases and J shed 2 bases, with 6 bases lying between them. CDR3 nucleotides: TGCGCCAGCAGCTTGGATCCCACCTACGAGCAGTACTTC. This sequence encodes CASSLDPTYEQYF.

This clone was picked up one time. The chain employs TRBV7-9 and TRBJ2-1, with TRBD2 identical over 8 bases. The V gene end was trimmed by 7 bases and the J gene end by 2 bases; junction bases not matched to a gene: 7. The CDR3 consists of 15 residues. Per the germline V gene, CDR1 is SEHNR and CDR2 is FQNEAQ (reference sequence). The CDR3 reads CASTPTSATYNEQFF. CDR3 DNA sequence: TGTGCCAGCACCCCGACTAGCGCCACCTACAATGAGCAGTTCTTC.

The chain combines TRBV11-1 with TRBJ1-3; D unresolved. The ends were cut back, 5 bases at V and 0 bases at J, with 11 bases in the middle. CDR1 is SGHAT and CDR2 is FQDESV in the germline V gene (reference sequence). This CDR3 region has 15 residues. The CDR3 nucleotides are TGTGCCAGCAGCCAGGACTCCTGCTCTGGAAACACCATATATTTT. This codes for CASSQDSCSGNTIYF.

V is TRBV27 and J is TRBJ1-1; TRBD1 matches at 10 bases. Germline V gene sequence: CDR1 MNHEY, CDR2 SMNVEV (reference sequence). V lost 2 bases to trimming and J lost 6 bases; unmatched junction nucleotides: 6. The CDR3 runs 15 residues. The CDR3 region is CASSLRTGGLPEAFF. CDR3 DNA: TGTGCCAGCAGTTTAAGGACAGGGGGGTTACCTGAAGCTTTCTTT.